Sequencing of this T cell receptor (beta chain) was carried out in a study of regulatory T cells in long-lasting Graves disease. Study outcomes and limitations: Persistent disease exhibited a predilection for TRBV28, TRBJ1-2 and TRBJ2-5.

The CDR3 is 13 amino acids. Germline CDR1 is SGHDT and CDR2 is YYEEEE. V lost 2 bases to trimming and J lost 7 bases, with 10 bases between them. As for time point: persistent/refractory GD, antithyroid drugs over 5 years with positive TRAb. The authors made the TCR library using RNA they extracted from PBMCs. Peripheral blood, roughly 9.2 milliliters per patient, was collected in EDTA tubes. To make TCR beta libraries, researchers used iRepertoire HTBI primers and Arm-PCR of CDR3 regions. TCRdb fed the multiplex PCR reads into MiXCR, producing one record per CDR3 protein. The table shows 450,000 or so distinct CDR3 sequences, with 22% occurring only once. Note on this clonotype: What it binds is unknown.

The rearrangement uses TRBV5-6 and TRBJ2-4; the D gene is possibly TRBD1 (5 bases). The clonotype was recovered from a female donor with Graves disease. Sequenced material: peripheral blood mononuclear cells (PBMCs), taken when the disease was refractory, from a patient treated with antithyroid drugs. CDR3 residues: CASSFSGSNIQYF. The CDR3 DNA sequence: TGTGCCAGCAGCTTCTCAGGGTCGAACATTCAGTACTTC.